This TCR beta chain was observed in a study of T cell responses to AZD1222 COVID-19 vaccine (TCRdb year 2021). With regard to the full study: AZD1222 recipients with second doses at about 4 weeks or about 12 weeks were pooled, because spike-specific TCR depth and breadth did not differ between schedules. A total of 240 or so trial participants underwent TCR sequencing, of whom about 210 had received two doses of AZD1222 and about 25 had received two doses of the MenACWY control vaccine. Enrollment into the trials was organized by age into subgroups of 18-55, 56-69 and 70-plus years, and those subgroups contained approximately 150, 30 and 60 TCR-sequenced participants, respectively. What the study reported, not specific to this receptor: A significant rise in spike-specific TCR breadth and depth was observed after two AZD1222 doses relative to day 0 and relative to MenACWY recipients. Epitopes outside the regions mutated in the B.1.351 and B.1.1.7 variants were reportedly recognized by nearly half of the unique spike-specific TCRs. Conclusions about previously exposed vaccinees are limited because only five to seven AZD1222 recipients were SARS-CoV-2 seropositive at baseline. Vaccine-associated CD4 TCRs spanned the whole spike protein, with dominant responses in regions 160-218 and 743-854. The 56-69-year group was small, and its depth increase did not reach significance, likely because of low power. Because no day 14 peak-response samples were available, repertoires were characterized only after the peak T cell response. Participants were mostly white British and included more females than males, and it was suggested by the authors that clonal diversity may have been underestimated.

Remarks on this clone: There is no known antigen for this receptor. Within one base of it there is no much larger clone, and no base qualities were kept.

The intended sense of this specimen's time point label: baseline before first vaccination. Samples from vaccinated people were obtained from the UK trials COV001 and COV002, which included a single-blind randomized controlled phase 2/3 trial of AZD1222 (ChAdOx1 nCoV-19) in healthy adults. Trial participant PBMC samples were collected at day 0 and day 28 after the second dose for TCRbeta chain sequencing. The CDR3 regions of human TCRbeta chains were analyzed by immunosequencing. Under the source paper's analysis protocol: Repertoire TCRs were checked for matches against a reference library of SARS-CoV-2-specific TCRs that had been generated using the MIRA antigen-specificity platform. Breadth was defined as the fraction of unique TCRs that were SARS-CoV-2-associated, and depth was defined as the fraction of total T cells that were SARS-CoV-2-associated. Using the MIRA data, each spike-specific TCR was assigned both to the spike region to which the TCR was reactive and to a CD4 or CD8 class. Log10-transformed breadth and depth values were compared by one-way ANOVA with Sidak's multiple comparisons tests. TCRdb's version of the immuneACCESS table is confined to in-frame rearrangements and falls short of the full clone set. An unresolved V gene accounts for under half of the shortfall where checked; the remainder is of unknown origin. V and J calls plus clone size are reproduced from that table; the DNA served to infer D and trimming. A total of more than 45,000 clones appear in this sample, roughly 83% of them only once. The leading ten clones occupy 27% of the sample.

The clonotype originates from an adult in good health. The sequences come from peripheral blood, collected on day 0 of AZD1222 vaccination.

The CDR3 region reads CASSLLTRDNLNYGYTF. In nucleotide form, the sequence is TGTGCCAGCAGCTTGCTGACGAGGGACAACCTTAACTATGGCTACACCTTC. The chain joins TRBV7-9 to TRBJ1-2; the best D guess is TRBD1, with 6 bases matching. The V end loses 3 bases and the J end loses 1 base, and a stretch of 18 bases separates them. The CDR3 starts with the cysteine, ends with the phenylalanine, and has 17 residues. CDR3 DNA is the only sequence kept; it has 51 bases, read in frame from the first base. The germline V gene (reference sequence) provides CDR1 SEHNR and CDR2 FQNEAQ.